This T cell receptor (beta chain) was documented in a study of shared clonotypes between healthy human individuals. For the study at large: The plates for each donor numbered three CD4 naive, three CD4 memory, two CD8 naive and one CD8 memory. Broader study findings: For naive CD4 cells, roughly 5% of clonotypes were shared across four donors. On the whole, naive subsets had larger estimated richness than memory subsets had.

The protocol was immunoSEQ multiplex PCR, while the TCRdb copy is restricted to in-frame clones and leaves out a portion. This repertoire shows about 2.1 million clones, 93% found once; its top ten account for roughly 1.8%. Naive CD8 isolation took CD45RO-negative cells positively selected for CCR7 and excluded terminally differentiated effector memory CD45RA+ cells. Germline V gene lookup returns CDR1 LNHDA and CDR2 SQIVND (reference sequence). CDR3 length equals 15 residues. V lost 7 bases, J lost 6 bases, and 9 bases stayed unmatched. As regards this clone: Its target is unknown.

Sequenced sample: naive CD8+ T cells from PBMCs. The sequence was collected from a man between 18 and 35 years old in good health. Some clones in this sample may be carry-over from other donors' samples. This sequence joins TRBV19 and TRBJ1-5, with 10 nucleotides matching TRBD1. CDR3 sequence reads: CASTMGTGVGQPQHF. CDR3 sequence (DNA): TGTGCCAGTACCATGGGGACAGGGGTAGGTCAGCCCCAGCATTTT.